The subject of this entry is one T cell receptor (beta chain). Between the trimmed V and J ends, which lost 0 bases and 0 bases, there was a span of 6 bases. The V gene's germline CDR1 is LGHNA and CDR2 YSLEER. The CDR3 is made up of 15 amino acids. This sample is drawn from a study of blood T cell repertoires in COVID-19. Study context: Sites across the United States, Italy and Spain contributed samples from acute and convalescent COVID-19. Sources were T cells, B-cell-depleted T cells, or PBMCs; the material itself was cDNA or gDNA.

As handled by the study authors: Counts of nucleated cells, estimated from reference gene primer amplification, were obtained. Clones were sequenced by immunoSEQ multiplex PCR, and TCRdb holds only the in-frame ones, with some missing. V and J calls and clone size are as listed in that table; D and trimming were resolved from the DNA. This table has around 250,000 clones, about 84% appearing once. This TCR was sampled from an elderly man with acute or convalescent COVID-19. Sequenced input: peripheral blood. The rearrangement joins TRBV4-3 to TRBJ1-5; D unresolved. CDR3 protein: CASSQDPNSNQPQHF. DNA for the CDR3: TGCGCCAGCAGCCAAGACCCAAATAGCAATCAGCCCCAGCATTTT.